These 22 T cell receptor beta chains originate from one sample sequenced in a study of Graves' ophthalmopathy and Graves' hyperthyroidism. Amplification targeted the TCR beta CDR3 regions, with RNA transcripts as the source material. RT-PCR was first run with HTBI primers, then multiplex PCR in a second round. TCRdb reanalysed the multiplex PCR reads using MiXCR and keeps one entry per CDR3 protein. The sample contains about 210,000 distinct CDR3 sequences, approximately 28% of which appear only once. Sequencing used peripheral blood. These receptors all come from a man aged 45 to 65 with Graves' ophthalmopathy.

This clonotype appeared many times. V and J are TRBV9 and TRBJ2-5, with TRBD1 identical over 8 bases. Losses at the gene ends were 5 bases for V and 1 base for J; bases not matched to a gene: 4. In germline, CDR1 is SGDLS, CDR2 YYNGEE. The CDR3 loop spans 14 amino acids. For the CDR3, the DNA is TGTGCCAGCAGTGCGCAGGGGGCCCAAGAGACCCAGTACTTC. This gives the protein CASSAQGAQETQYF.

The V gene is TRBV6-1, the J gene TRBJ1-6, with 7 bases aligning to TRBD1. The CDR3 loop spans 16 amino acids. The germline CDR1 and CDR2 sequences are MNHNS and SASEGT. After removal of 2 bases from V and 7 bases from J, the junction contained 8 bases not matched to a gene. The CDR3 DNA reads TGTGCCAGCAGTGAAATGGCAGGGGGTAGGAATTCACCCCTCCACTTT. Protein: CASSEMAGGRNSPLHF.

This clonotype was counted at least ten times. This chain uses TRBV11-3 with TRBJ1-2; a possible D gene is TRBD1 (5 bases). Germline CDR1 SGHNT, CDR2 YENEEA. Trimming took 5 bases from V and 3 from J, leaving 10 bases between them. The CDR3 sequence is 13 residues long. As DNA, the CDR3 is TGTGCCAGCAGCGCCAGGGTCGACTATGGCTACACCTTC. Translation gives CASSARVDYGYTF.

This clonotype was counted ten times or more. This chain connects TRBV3-1 to TRBJ2-5; D is perhaps TRBD1 (6 bases). The V end was cut by 0 bases, the J end by 5 bases, with 16 bases between. The CDR3 totals 16 residues. Per germline, CDR1 LGHDT and CDR2 YNNKEL (reference sequence). The CDR3 sequence: CASSQEVGQGRETQYF. The CDR3, as DNA: TGTGCCAGCAGCCAAGAGGTCGGTCAGGGGCGGGAGACCCAGTACTTC.

V usage is TRBV7-9 and J usage is TRBJ1-2; tentative D call: TRBD1 (5 bases). Germline CDR1 and CDR2: SEHNR and FQNEAQ (reference sequence). CDR3 length: 14 amino acids. The V and J ends lost 2 bases and 4 bases respectively, with 11 bases between them. In DNA form, the CDR3 reads TGTGCCAGCAGCTTAATATCAGGGTTCTATGGCTACACCTTC. This sequence encodes CASSLISGFYGYTF.

This chain joins TRBV12-3 or TRBV12-4 and TRBJ1-2; 11 bases map to TRBD1. Trimming cost V 6 bases and J 7 bases; bases outside gene matches: 10. The CDR3 is 15 amino acids. The CDR3 nucleotides are TGTGCCAGCAGCCCGCGAGGACAGGGGGCACTTGGCTACACCTTC. This gives the protein CASSPRGQGALGYTF.

The V gene is TRBV6-5, the J gene TRBJ2-5; tentative D call: TRBD2 (6 bases). Germline-derived CDR1 and CDR2 are MNHEY and SVGAGI. Trimming removed 2 bases at V and 9 bases at J, with 10 bases between. CDR3 size: 12 residues. This chain's CDR3 is CASSYGSGAQYF. The CDR3 coding sequence is TGTGCCAGCAGTTACGGGTCGGGGGCCCAGTACTTC.

This clonotype was seen repeatedly, ten times or more. The chain recombines TRBV11-2 with TRBJ1-1; D is possibly TRBD1 (5 bases). Deletions cut 2 bases from V and 8 bases from J, with 21 bases between. CDR3 size: 16 residues. Germline-derived CDR1 and CDR2 are SGHAT and FQNNGV. The CDR3 spells CASSLSGAFAIGEAFF. The DNA of the CDR3 is TGTGCCAGCAGCTTAAGTGGGGCTTTTGCCATCGGAGAAGCTTTCTTT.

In its sample, this clonotype was seen many times. The chain links TRBV28 to TRBJ2-7, with D hard to call. Germline V lookup: CDR1 MDHEN, CDR2 SYDVKM. V was trimmed by 7 bases and J by 3 bases, leaving 13 bases between them. CDR3 length equals 13 residues. The CDR3 region is CASTPGRIYEQYF. The CDR3 DNA reads as TGTGCCAGCACCCCGGGCCGAATCTACGAGCAGTACTTC. Filled out from reference TRBV28 and TRBJ2-7, the complete variable domain reads DVKVTQSSRYLVKRTGEKVFLECVQDMDHENMFWYRQDPGLGLRLIYFSYDVKMKEKGDIPEGYSVSREKKERFSLILESASTNQTSMYLCASTPGRIYEQYFGPGTRLTVT.

This clonotype was counted many times. V and J are TRBV27 and TRBJ2-5, with TRBD2 matching 12 bases. The CDR3 spans 17 residues. Losses at the gene ends were 5 bases for V and 4 bases for J; bases not matched to a gene: 11. Germline V gene data show CDR1 as MNHEY and CDR2 as SMNVEV (reference sequence). CDR3 in amino acids: CASSHHRTSGMGETQYF. CDR3 coding DNA: TGTGCCAGCAGTCACCATCGGACTAGCGGGATGGGAGAGACCCAGTACTTC.

This clonotype was seen many times. V gene TRBV7-6 combines with J gene TRBJ2-2, with D hard to call. Germline V gene lookup returns CDR1 SGHVS and CDR2 FNYEAQ. The CDR3 extends over 15 amino acids. Deletions cut 1 base from V and 5 bases from J, with 11 bases between. In nucleotides, the CDR3 is TGTGCCAGCAGCTTAGACTATATTGGAACCGGGGAGCTGTTTTTT. Translated: CASSLDYIGTGELFF.

In this sample, this clonotype turned up many times. This chain connects TRBV19 to TRBJ1-1; D not resolved. This CDR3 has 15 residues. CDR1 and CDR2 from the germline V gene are LNHDA and SQIVND (reference sequence). Trimming stripped 10 bases from V and 0 bases from J, with 18 bases between. The CDR3 loop reads CATSPPLPLNTEAFF. CDR3 nucleotide sequence: TGTGCCACCTCACCCCCTTTACCCCTGAACACTGAAGCTTTCTTT.

This clonotype was picked up many times. The rearrangement uses TRBV6-1 and TRBJ2-2; 7 bases fit TRBD1. Germline V gene sequence: CDR1 MNHNS, CDR2 SASEGT. This CDR3 is 16 amino acids long. With V trimmed by 4 bases and J by 1 base, 6 bases remained unmatched. The CDR3 sequence: CASSARDSRNTGELFF. In nucleotides, the CDR3 is TGTGCCAGCAGTGCCCGGGACAGCCGGAACACCGGGGAGCTGTTTTTT.

This clonotype was recorded many times. Relative to the germline gene, one junction end is altered; a read error may explain this. V gene TRBV28 combines with J gene TRBJ2-7; 7 bases map to TRBD1. From germline, CDR1 is MDHEN and CDR2 SYDVKM. This CDR3 contains 14 residues. The CDR3 bases are TGTGCCAGCAACAGACAGGGTCGCTTTTACGAGCAGTGCTTC. Protein product: CASNRQGRFYEQCF. Variable domain in full (rest from reference TRBV28 and TRBJ2-7): DVKVTQSSRYLVKRTGEKVFLECVQDMDHENMFWYRQDPGLGLRLIYFSYDVKMKEKGDIPEGYSVSREKKERFSLILESASTNQTSMYLCASNRQGRFYEQCFGPGTRLTVT.

This clonotype was seen at least ten times. V and J are TRBV7-8 and TRBJ1-6; the D is unclear. CDR1 is SGHVS, CDR2 FQNEAQ, per germline. Trimming removed 1 base from V and 10 bases from J, with 8 bases in between. The CDR3 has 13 amino acids. Written as DNA, the CDR3 is TGTGCCAGCAGCTTAGACAGTCGCTCACCCCTCCACTTT. This sequence encodes CASSLDSRSPLHF.

This clonotype was counted many times. The rearrangement uses TRBV9 and TRBJ2-5; TRBD2 matches at 7 bases. Germline V gene data show CDR1 as SGDLS and CDR2 as YYNGEE. The CDR3 is 15 amino acids. The V and J ends lost 0 bases and 4 bases, in that order; junction bases with no gene match: 6. CDR3 sequence (DNA): TGTGCCAGCAGCGTAGAGGTGGGAGGGCGAGAGACCCAGTACTTC. Translating gives CASSVEVGGRETQYF.

This clonotype was recorded at least ten times. This chain uses TRBV7-2 with TRBJ2-7, with 8 bases that match TRBD1. After removal of 1 base from V and 3 bases from J, the junction contained 5 bases not matched to a gene. Per germline, CDR1 SGHTA and CDR2 FQGNSA. The CDR3 covers 15 residues. In DNA form, the CDR3 reads TGTGCCAGCAGCTTAGTATCAACAGGGGGCTACGAGCAGTACTTC. Its translation is CASSLVSTGGYEQYF.

This clonotype showed up just a few times. The gene calls are TRBV19 and TRBJ1-2; D gene ambiguous. V was clipped by 3 bases and J by 3 bases, with 8 bases between them. CDR1 is LNHDA, CDR2 SQIVND, per germline (reference sequence). CDR3 length: 13 residues. The CDR3 nucleotides read TGTGCCAGTAGTATCGGCATCTACTATGGCTACACCTTC. This codes for CASSIGIYYGYTF.

This chain uses TRBV6-1 with TRBJ2-5; D perhaps matches TRBD2 (5 bases). The CDR3 covers 15 residues. The germline V gene has CDR1 MNHNS and CDR2 SASEGT. Between the trimmed V and J ends, which lost 3 bases and 4 bases, there was a span of 15 bases. CDR3: CASSDPSSAGETQYF. CDR3 DNA: TGTGCCAGCAGTGATCCCAGCTCGGCGGGAGAGACCCAGTACTTC.

This clonotype was found many times. The gene calls are TRBV27 and TRBJ2-3; D gene ambiguous. Germline-derived CDR1 and CDR2 are MNHEY and SMNVEV (reference sequence). There are 15 residues in the CDR3. Trimming removed 6 bases from V and 2 bases from J, with 15 bases in between. The CDR3 bases are TGTGCCAGCAGCCCCAGTCCACCTACCACAGATACGCAGTATTTT. Its protein product is CASSPSPPTTDTQYF.

This clonotype was seen many times. The V gene is TRBV12-3 or TRBV12-4, the J gene TRBJ1-3; 11 bases fit TRBD1. J gave up 4 bases and V 6 bases, and 8 bases lay outside the gene matches. The CDR3 covers 16 residues. The CDR3 reads CASRTDRGPRGNTIYF. In DNA, the CDR3 is TGTGCCAGCAGGACGGACAGGGGGCCTCGAGGAAACACCATATATTTT.

The chain has TRBV12-3 or TRBV12-4 and TRBJ1-1; D might be TRBD1 (6 bases). There are 10 residues in the CDR3. Trimming shortened V by 7 bases and J by 11 bases, and 11 bases separated the two germline ends. The DNA for the CDR3 is TGTGCCAGCACCGGGACATTGGCTTTCTTT. Translating gives CASTGTLAFF.